This is a list of T cell receptor beta chains from one sample in a study of T-cell reconstitution after alpha-beta-depleted transplantation in children. MiXCR, applied by TCRdb to the PCR reads, yields one record per CDR3 protein. The sample holds 440,000 or so distinct CDR3 sequences, about 40% seen once. The sequenced sample was PBMCs, obtained before TCRalphabeta/CD19-depleted stem cell transplant. The source is a girl aged 2-15 years with aplastic anemia, due to receive a stem cell transplant. CDR3s include the opening cysteine and the closing phenylalanine or tryptophan. Each record gives: D gene, CDR3 length, J gene, clone size, V gene, CDR3 DNA, CDR3 protein. A D gene is named only where the DNA matches it firmly. Not every row has a clone size; where given, it reads once, few, many or a size class.

NA	11	TRBJ1-5	few	TRBV6-1	TGTGCCAGCAGTGAGGCGTGGCCCCAGCATTTT	CASSEAWPQHF
NA	15	TRBJ2-1	many	TRBV5-1	TGCGCCAGCAGCTTCAGCGGGTGGGCGCCGAATGAGCAGTTCTTC	CASSFSGWAPNEQFF
NA	15	TRBJ2-5	NA	TRBV24-1	TGTGCCACCAGTGATGCTCCCGGTTTACAAGAGACCCAGTACTTC	CATSDAPGLQETQYF
NA	13	TRBJ1-1	many	TRBV9	TGTGCCAGCAGCGTCGGACGGAACACTGAAGCTTTCTTT	CASSVGRNTEAFF
NA	16	TRBJ2-3	once	TRBV10-2	TGCGCCAGCAGTGGAAGGAACGTTCCCTTGCTGGATACGCAGTATTTT	CASSGRNVPLLDTQYF
TRBD2	12	TRBJ2-1	few	TRBV30	TGTGCCTGGAAGGGACTAGCAGGGCCGCAGTTCTTC	CAWKGLAGPQFF
NA	15	TRBJ1-1	NA	TRBV5-1	TGCGCCAGCAGCTTGGGGAGCGGAACGAACACTGAAGCTTTCTTT	CASSLGSGTNTEAFF
TRBD1	14	TRBJ1-2	NA	TRBV28	TGTGCCAGCAGTTTGGCCAGGGGGCTGTGGGGCTACACCTTC	CASSLARGLWGYTF
NA	15	TRBJ2-7	NA	TRBV20-1	TGCAGTGCTGCGTCAAGCGGCAGAGCTCCCTACGAGCAGTACTTC	CSAASSGRAPYEQYF
TRBD2	14	TRBJ2-3	many	TRBV29-1	TGCAGCGTTGATCGAGCGGGAGTAAAAGATACGCAGTATTTT	CSVDRAGVKDTQYF
NA	14	TRBJ1-1	NA	TRBV2	TGTGCCAGCAATAGGGCCTGGCTGAACACTGAAGCTTTCTTT	CASNRAWLNTEAFF
NA	12	TRBJ2-1	few	TRBV7-2	TGTGCCAGCGGGGTTTTGGGCAATGAGCAGTTCTTC	CASGVLGNEQFF
TRBD2	15	TRBJ2-7	few	TRBV9	TGTGCCAGCAGCGGGACAGCGGGAGGGAGCTACGAGCAGTACTTC	CASSGTAGGSYEQYF
NA	13	TRBJ2-1	few	TRBV2	TGTGCCAGCTCAGGAGAATCCTACAATGAGCAGTTCTTC	CASSGESYNEQFF
NA	14	TRBJ2-7	NA	TRBV20-1	TGCAGTGCTAGCTTTGTCGATTCCCCCTACGAGCAGTACTTC	CSASFVDSPYEQYF
NA	15	TRBJ1-2	few	TRBV4-2	TGTGCCAGCAGCCAAGATCGGGCAGTGAACTATGGCTACACCTTC	CASSQDRAVNYGYTF
NA	12	TRBJ1-1	NA	TRBV25-1	TGTGCCAGCAGCTGGACGGGGACTGAAGCTTTCTTT	CASSWTGTEAFF
TRBD1	17	TRBJ2-5	few	TRBV5-1	TGCGCCAGCAGCACAGGGGCCGCAGGGTCCCTCCAAGAGACCCAGTACTTC	CASSTGAAGSLQETQYF
NA	13	TRBJ2-1	NA	TRBV12-3/TRBV12-4	TGTGCCAGCAGTTCAGGGTTGCCCAATGAGCAGTTCTTC	CASSSGLPNEQFF
NA	15	TRBJ1-2	NA	TRBV7-2	TGTGCCAGCAGCGGCTCGCCGGTCCGAGGGAATGGCTACACCTTC	CASSGSPVRGNGYTF
TRBD2	15	TRBJ2-7	NA	TRBV7-2	TGTGCCAGCAGCCCGGAGGGACTAGCGGGTTCCGAGCAGTACTTC	CASSPEGLAGSEQYF
NA	13	TRBJ1-6	NA	TRBV6-4	TGTGCCAGCAGTGACTCCGGCAATTCACCCCTCCACTTT	CASSDSGNSPLHF
NA	14	TRBJ2-2	many	TRBV28	TGTGCCAGCAGTTTACCCGGTGCAACCGGGGAGCTGTTTTTT	CASSLPGATGELFF
NA	14	TRBJ2-3	few	TRBV5-6	TGTGCCAGCAGCTTGGGAGCGGTCACAGATACGCAGTATTTT	CASSLGAVTDTQYF
NA	15	TRBJ2-3	NA	TRBV6-1	TGTGCCAGCAGTGCAGATACGCCAAGCACAGATACGCAGTATTTT	CASSADTPSTDTQYF
NA	16	TRBJ2-2	few	TRBV6-1	TGTGCCAGCAGGAGTCCAGGGGCCGCGAACACCGGGGAGCTGTTTTTT	CASRSPGAANTGELFF
TRBD1	16	TRBJ2-5	NA	TRBV10-3	TGTGCCACCCTGGACAGGGGGAGAAGGGCCCCAGAGACCCAGTACTTC	CATLDRGRRAPETQYF
NA	15	TRBJ2-5	NA	TRBV7-8	TGTGCCAGCAATTTGGCCGGCGGGTACCAAGAGACCCAGTACTTC	CASNLAGGYQETQYF